The sequence of this T cell receptor (beta chain) was determined in a study of a mutant IDH1 vaccine in newly diagnosed glioma (dated by TCRdb to the early 2020s). Notes on the research overall: Patients received eight vaccinations in weeks 1, 3, 5, 7, 11, 15, 19 and 23, corresponding to visits V03 through V10. Of the approximately 34 treated patients, approximately 60% were male and roughly 38% were female, and a mean age of approximately 40 years was recorded. Peripheral blood was collected at six visits: V03 (baseline), V05, V07, V10, V12 and V13. Prior to enrollment, standard therapy consisting of radiotherapy alone, temozolomide alone, or radiochemotherapy with temozolomide had been administered to patients, with the combination being received by most patients. Longitudinal TCRB deep sequencing was done for about two dozen treated patients, wherever samples were available for exploratory analyses. In the chemotherapy-containing groups, vaccination started alongside temozolomide cycles, whereas in patients who had radiotherapy alone it started 4-6 weeks after radiotherapy. On the study overall, not on this receptor specifically: PBMC samples for TCRB deep sequencing were selected based on availability. Pseudoprogression appeared unrelated to alterations in the top peripheral T cell clonotypes detected by TCRB sequencing. Immune responses induced by the vaccine were seen in 93.3% of patients across multiple MHC alleles. The authors stated that sample limitations prevented analyses of patient blood samples from being reproduced.

The germline V gene specifies SGHTA as CDR1 and FQGNSA as CDR2. V loses 1 base, J loses 5 bases, and the germline ends lie 9 bases apart. The CDR3 has 13 amino acids, counting the end cysteine and phenylalanine. The read is trimmed to its CDR3 DNA, 39 bases read in frame from base 1. The count of this clone is one. What this receptor recognizes is not known. There are no base qualities to consult, and no much larger clone falls within one base. Explained via the paper, the time point label denotes: week 5, during vaccination. Each vaccine dose, consisting of 300 ug of a 20-mer mutant IDH1 peptide in Montanide, was administered subcutaneously with topical imiquimod. Donors had newly diagnosed WHO grade 3 or 4 IDH1-mutant astrocytomas with loss of nuclear ATRX. The samples were drawn from NOA16, a multicentre, single-arm, open-label phase I trial in Germany that tested a mutant IDH1 peptide vaccine in humans for the first time. Genomic DNA for TCRB sequencing was isolated from EDTA blood with the DNeasy Blood and Tissue Kit.

Libraries were made using the immunoSEQ multiplex PCR assay. The hsTCRB Kit was used according to the manufacturer's protocol to amplify rearranged TCR beta chain sequences. TCRB libraries were sequenced on an Illumina MiSeq. In the authors' own workflow: Demultiplexing, trimming and gene mapping were performed with the kit vendor's proprietary platform. This immuneACCESS table, as held by TCRdb, lists in-frame sequences with V and J called but not all clones. Of the missing ones, under half trace to an unresolved V gene in checked studies; the others have no known cause. V and J calls and clone size are copied from that table; D and trimming were computed from the DNA. The sample yields roughly 39,000 clones; 70% to 90% were counted once. 1.5% to 2% of the sample goes to the ten largest clones.

The clonotype originates from a man aged 35 to 55 with glioma. Sequences were derived from PBMCs, sampled from a glioma patient whose treatment included an IDH1 peptide vaccine. This receptor chain uses TRBV7-2 and TRBJ2-7; the D segment cannot be called with confidence. Read as DNA, the sequence is TGTGCCAGCAGCTTAGGATACCGCGACGAGCAGTACTTC. It specifies CASSLGYRDEQYF.